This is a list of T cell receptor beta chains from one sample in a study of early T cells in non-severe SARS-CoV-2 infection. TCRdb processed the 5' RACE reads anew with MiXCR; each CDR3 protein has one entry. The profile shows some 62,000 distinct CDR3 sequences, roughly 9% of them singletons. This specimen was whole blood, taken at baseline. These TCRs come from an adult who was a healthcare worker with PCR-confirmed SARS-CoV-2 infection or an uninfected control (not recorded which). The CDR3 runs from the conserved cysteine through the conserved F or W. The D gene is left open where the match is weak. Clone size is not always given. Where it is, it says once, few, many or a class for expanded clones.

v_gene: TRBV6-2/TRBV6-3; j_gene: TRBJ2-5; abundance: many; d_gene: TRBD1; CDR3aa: CASSYRQGLVETQYF; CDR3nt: TGTGCCAGCAGTTACAGACAGGGGTTGGTGGAGACCCAGTACTTC
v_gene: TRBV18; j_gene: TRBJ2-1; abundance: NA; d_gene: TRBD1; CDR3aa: CASSPFDRGEQFF; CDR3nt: TGTGCCAGCTCACCGTTTGACAGGGGGGAGCAGTTCTTC
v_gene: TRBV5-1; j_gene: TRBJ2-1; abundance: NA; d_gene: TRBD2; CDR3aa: CASSVSGRSNEQFF; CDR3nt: TGCGCCAGCAGCGTTAGCGGGAGAAGTAATGAGCAGTTCTTC
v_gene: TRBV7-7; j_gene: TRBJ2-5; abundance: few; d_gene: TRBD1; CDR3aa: CASSLGRTGGQETQYF; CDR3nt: TGTGCTAGCAGCTTAGGGAGGACAGGGGGGCAAGAGACCCAGTACTTC
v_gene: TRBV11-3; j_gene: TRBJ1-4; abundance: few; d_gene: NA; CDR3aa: CASSLDLRETNEKLFF; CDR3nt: TGTGCCAGCAGCTTAGATCTACGTGAGACTAATGAAAAACTGTTTTTT
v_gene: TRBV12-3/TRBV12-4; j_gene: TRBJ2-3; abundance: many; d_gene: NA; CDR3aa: CASVRGSGVTDTQYF; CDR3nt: TGTGCCAGCGTTCGGGGGTCAGGAGTCACAGATACGCAGTATTTT
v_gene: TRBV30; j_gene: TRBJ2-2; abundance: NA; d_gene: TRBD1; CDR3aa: CAWSPDRVRELFF; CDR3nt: TGTGCCTGGAGCCCGGACAGGGTCCGGGAGCTGTTTTTT
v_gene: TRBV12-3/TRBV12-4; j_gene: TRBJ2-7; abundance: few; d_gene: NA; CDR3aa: CASRGTGVAYEQYF; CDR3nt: TGTGCCAGCAGAGGGACTGGGGTTGCCTACGAGCAGTACTTC
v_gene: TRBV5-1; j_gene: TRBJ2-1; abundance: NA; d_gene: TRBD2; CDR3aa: CASSPNLAGVGNEQFF; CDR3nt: TGCGCCAGCAGCCCGAACCTAGCGGGAGTCGGGAATGAGCAGTTCTTC
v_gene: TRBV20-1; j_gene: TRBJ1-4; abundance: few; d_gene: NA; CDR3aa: CSARGRGNEKLFF; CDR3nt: TGCAGTGCTAGGGGGAGAGGGAATGAAAAACTGTTTTTT
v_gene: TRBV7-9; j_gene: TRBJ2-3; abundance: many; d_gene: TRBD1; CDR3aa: CASSFGQGETDTQYF; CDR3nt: TGTGCCAGCAGCTTCGGACAGGGGGAGACAGATACGCAGTATTTT
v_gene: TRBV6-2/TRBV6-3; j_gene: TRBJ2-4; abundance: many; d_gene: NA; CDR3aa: CASSYVGSKNIQYF; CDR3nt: TGTGCCAGCAGTTACGTTGGGTCCAAAAACATTCAGTACTTC
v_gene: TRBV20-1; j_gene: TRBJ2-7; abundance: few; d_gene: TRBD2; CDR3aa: CSARDLAGTYEQYF; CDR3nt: TGCAGTGCTAGAGACCTAGCGGGAACCTACGAGCAGTACTTC
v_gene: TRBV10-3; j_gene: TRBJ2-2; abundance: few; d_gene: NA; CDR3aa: CAISENTGELFF; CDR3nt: TGTGCCATCAGCGAGAACACCGGGGAGCTGTTTTTT
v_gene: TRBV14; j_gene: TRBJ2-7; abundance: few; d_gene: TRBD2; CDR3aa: CASSRTLAEKGYEQYF; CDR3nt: TGTGCCAGCAGCCGCACTCTAGCGGAGAAAGGCTACGAGCAGTACTTC
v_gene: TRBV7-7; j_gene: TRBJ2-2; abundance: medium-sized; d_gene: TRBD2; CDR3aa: CASSLEAGMNTGELFF; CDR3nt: TGTGCTAGCAGCTTGGAAGCGGGGATGAACACCGGGGAGCTGTTTTTT
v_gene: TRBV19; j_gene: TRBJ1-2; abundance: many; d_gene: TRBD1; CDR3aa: CASSIDLLTGANYGYTF; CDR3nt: TGTGCCAGTAGTATAGATCTCCTGACAGGGGCTAACTATGGCTACACCTTC
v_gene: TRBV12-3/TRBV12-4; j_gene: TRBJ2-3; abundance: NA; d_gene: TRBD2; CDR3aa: CASSKRGTSHSTQYF; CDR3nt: TGTGCCAGCAGCAAAAGGGGGACTAGCCACTCGACGCAGTATTTT